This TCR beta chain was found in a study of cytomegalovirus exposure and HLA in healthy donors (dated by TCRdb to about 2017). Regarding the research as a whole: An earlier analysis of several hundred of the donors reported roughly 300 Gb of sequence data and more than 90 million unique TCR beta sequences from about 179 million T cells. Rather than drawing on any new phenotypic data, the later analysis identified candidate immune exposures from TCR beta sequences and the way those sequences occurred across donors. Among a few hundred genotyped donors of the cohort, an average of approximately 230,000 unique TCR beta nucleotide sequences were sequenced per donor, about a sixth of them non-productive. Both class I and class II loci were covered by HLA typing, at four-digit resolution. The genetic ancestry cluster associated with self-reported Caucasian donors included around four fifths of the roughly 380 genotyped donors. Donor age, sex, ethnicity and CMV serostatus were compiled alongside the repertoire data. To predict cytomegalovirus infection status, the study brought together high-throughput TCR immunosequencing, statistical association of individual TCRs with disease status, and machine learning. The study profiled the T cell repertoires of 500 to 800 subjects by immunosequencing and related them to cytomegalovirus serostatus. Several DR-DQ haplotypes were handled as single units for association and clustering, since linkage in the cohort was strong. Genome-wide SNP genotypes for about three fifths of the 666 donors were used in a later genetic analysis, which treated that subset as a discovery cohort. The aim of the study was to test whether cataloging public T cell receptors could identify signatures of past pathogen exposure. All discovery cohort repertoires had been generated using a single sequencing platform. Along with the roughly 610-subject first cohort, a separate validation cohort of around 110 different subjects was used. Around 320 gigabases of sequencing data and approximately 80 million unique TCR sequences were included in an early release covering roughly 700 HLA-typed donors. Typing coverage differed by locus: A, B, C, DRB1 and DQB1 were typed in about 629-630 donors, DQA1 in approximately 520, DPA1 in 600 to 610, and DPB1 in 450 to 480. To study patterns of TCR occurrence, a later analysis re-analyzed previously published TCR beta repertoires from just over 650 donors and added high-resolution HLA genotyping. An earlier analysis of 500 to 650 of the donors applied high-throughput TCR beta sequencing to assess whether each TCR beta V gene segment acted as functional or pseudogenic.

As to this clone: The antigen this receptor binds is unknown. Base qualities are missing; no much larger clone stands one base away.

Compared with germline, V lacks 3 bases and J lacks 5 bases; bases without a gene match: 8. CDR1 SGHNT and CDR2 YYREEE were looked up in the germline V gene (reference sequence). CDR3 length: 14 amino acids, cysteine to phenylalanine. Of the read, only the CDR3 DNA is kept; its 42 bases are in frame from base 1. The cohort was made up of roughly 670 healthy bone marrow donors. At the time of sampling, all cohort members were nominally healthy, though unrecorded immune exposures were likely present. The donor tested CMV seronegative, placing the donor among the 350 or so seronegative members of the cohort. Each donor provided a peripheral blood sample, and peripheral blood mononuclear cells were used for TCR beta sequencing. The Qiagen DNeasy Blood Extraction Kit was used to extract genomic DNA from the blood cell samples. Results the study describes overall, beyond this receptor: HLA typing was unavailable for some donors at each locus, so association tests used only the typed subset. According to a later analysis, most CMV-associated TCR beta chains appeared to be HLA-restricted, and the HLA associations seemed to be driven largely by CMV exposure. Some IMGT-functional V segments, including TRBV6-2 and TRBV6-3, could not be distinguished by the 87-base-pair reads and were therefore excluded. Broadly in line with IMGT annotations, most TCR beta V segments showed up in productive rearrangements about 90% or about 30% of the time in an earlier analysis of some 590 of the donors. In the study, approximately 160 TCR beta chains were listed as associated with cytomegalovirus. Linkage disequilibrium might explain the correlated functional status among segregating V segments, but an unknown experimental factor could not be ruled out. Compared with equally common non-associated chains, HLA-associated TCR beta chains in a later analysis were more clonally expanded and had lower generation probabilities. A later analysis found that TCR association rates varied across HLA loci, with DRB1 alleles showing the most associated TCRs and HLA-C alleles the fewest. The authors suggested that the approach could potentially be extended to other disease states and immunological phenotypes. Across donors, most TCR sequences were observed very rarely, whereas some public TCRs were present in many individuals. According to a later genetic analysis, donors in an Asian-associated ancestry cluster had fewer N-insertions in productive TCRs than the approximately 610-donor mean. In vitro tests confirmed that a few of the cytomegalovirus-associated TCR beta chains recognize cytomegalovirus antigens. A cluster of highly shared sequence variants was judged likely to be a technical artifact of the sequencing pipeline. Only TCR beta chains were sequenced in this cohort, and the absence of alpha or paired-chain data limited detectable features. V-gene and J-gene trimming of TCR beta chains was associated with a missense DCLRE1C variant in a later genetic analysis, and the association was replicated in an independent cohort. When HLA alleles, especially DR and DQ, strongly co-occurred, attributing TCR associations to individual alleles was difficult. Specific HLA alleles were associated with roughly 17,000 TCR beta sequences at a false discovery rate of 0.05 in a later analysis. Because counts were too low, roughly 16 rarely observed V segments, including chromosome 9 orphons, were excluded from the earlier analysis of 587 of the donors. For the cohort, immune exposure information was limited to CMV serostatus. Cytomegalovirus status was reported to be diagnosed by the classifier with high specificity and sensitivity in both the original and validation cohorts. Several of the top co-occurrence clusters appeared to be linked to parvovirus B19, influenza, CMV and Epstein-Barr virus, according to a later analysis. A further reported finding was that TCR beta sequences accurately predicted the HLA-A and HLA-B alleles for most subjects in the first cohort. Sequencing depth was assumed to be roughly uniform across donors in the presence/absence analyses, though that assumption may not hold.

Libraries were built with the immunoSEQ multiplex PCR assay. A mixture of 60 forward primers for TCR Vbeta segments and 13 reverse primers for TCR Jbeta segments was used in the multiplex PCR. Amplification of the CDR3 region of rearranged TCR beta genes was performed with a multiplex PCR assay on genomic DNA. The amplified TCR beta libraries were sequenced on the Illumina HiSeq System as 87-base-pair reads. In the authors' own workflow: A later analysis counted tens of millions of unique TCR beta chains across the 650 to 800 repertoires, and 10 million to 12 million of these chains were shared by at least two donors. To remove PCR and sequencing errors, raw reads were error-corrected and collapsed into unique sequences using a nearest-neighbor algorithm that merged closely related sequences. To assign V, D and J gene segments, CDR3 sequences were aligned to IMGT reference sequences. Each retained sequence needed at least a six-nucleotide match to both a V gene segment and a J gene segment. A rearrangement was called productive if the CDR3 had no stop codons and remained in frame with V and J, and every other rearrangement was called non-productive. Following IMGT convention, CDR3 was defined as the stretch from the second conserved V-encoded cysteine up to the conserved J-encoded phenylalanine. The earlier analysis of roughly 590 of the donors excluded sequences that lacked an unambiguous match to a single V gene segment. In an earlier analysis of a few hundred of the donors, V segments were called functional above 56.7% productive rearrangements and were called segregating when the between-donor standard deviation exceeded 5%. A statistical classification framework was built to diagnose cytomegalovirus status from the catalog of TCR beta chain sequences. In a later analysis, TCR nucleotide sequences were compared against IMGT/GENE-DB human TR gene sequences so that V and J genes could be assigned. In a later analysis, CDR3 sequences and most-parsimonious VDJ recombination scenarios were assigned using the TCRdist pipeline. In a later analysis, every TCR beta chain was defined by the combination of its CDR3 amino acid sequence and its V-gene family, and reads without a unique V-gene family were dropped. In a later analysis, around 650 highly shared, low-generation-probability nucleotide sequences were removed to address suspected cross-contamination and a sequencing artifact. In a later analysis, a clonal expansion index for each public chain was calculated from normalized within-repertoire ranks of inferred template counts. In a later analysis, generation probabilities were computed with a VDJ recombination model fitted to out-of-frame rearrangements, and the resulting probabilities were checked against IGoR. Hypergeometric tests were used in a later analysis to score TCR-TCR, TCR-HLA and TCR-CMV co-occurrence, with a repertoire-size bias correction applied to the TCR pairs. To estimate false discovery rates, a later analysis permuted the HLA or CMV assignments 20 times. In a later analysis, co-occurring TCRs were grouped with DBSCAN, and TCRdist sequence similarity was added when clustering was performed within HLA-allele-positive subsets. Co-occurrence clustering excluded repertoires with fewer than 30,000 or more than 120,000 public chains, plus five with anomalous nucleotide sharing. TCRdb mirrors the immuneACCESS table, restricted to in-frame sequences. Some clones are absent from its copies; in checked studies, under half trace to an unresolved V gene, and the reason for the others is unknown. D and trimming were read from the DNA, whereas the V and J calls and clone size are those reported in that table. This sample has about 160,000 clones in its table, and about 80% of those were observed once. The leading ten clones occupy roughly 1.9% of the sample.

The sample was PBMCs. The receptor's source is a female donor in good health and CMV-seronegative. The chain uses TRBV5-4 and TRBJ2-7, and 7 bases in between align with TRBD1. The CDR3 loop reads CASSWTGAPNEQYF. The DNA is TGTGCCAGCAGCTGGACAGGCGCCCCGAACGAGCAGTACTTC.